This T cell receptor beta chain derives from a study of identifying expanded T cells in peripheral blood. Study-wide results and limits: Roughly 1.2 clones differed between technical replicates, versus about 15 and 19 over time.

This clone was counted a single time. Its target is unknown. Trimming removed 6 bases from V and 1 base from J, with 15 bases in between. The CDR3 covers 16 residues. Germline V gene data show CDR1 as PRHDT and CDR2 as FYEKMQ (reference sequence). The table came from immunoSEQ multiplex PCR; TCRdb's copy has only in-frame clones and leaves some out. The table includes about 58,000 clones, over 85% detected once. The origin of this receptor is a person aged 18-70 years in good health. V usage is TRBV13 and J usage is TRBJ2-2; a weak D match, TRBD2 (6 bases). Input material: blood. The CDR3 region is CASSPPGLLNTGELFF. CDR3 in DNA: TGTGCCAGCAGTCCTCCGGGACTCCTGAACACCGGGGAGCTGTTTTTT.